The source of this TCR beta chain is a study of vaccination and CD4 T cells after COVID-19. The ends were cut back, 4 bases at V and 2 bases at J, with 18 bases in the middle. CDR3 size: 16 residues. The germline gives CDR1 SGHNT, CDR2 YYREEE (reference sequence). This clonotype was found once. Its antigen is not identified. The Oncomine TCR Beta short-read assay was what sequenced the DNA obtained from cultured CD4+ T cells. In this case, cultured CD4+ T cells provided the extracted genomic DNA. TCRdb called the PCR reads again in MiXCR, with one record for every CDR3 protein. The table shows around 7,400 distinct CDR3 sequences, with around 49% occurring only once. Treatment reported: roughly 11-day PBMC culture with coronavirus spike peptide pools or control peptides (ViraFEST assay). Those CD4+ T cells from the unexposed donor predate the COVID-19 pandemic (2011-2018).

The source material was CD4+ T cells from blood, cultured in vitro. This TCR came from a human donor in good health. The chain combines TRBV5-4 with TRBJ1-1; maybe TRBD1 (5 bases). CDR3 sequence reads: CASSQGTAILNTEAFF. In nucleotides, the CDR3 is TGTGCCAGCAGCCAAGGGACGGCCATACTCAACACTGAAGCTTTCTTT.